This passage covers 16 T cell receptor beta chains from one sample sequenced in a study of blood T cells in healthy people across ages. For the second PCR, which ran for about 6 to 11 cycles, a sample-barcoded 5' primer and a J-beta primer mix were used. TCRdb re-called the 5' RACE reads with MiXCR, one entry per CDR3 protein. The sample consists of 1.5 million to 2 million distinct CDR3 sequences, just under 50% of them appearing once. Sequences were obtained from blood. These receptors were taken from a woman aged 40 to 55 in good health.

The chain links TRBV21-1 to TRBJ2-7; the table's D call TRBD1 went unverified against the DNA. TRBV21-1 is listed as a pseudogene. This CDR3 is built from 14 residues. The CDR3 here is CAPRPGGASYEQYF. Here the CDR3 DNA reads TGTGCCCCCCGGCCCGGGGGCGCATCTTATGAGCAGTACTTC.

This clonotype was counted a few times. The gene calls are TRBV7-9 and TRBJ2-7; D assignment may be TRBD1 or TRBD2 (6 bases each). Trimming shortened V by 6 bases and J by 0 bases, and 12 bases separated the two germline ends. The CDR3 loop spans 14 amino acids. Per germline, CDR1 SEHNR and CDR2 FQNEAQ (reference sequence). As DNA, the CDR3 is TGTGCCAGCAGTAAAGGAGGGGGCTCCTACGAGCAGTACTTC. It codes for CASSKGGGSYEQYF.

The CDR3 region has the DNA TGCAGTGCTAATTCTCAGGGGTCGAGCTACGAGCAGTACTTC. Amino acid sequence: CSANSQGSSYEQYF. This chain connects TRBV20-1 to TRBJ2-7, with TRBD1 as a possible D gene (6 bases). Germline V gene sequence: CDR1 DFQATT, CDR2 SNEGSKA (reference sequence). Deletions cut 4 bases from V and 3 bases from J, with 16 bases between. This CDR3 is 14 amino acids long.

This chain connects TRBV7-2 to TRBJ2-3, with 10 nucleotides matching TRBD2. V dropped 2 bases and J dropped 5; count of bases not matched to a gene: 19. The CDR3 sequence is 20 residues long. Germline V CDR1 and CDR2: SGHTA, FQGNSA. CDR3 protein: CASSLIGFQRGGQRVDTQYF. The CDR3 bases are TGTGCCAGCAGCTTAATCGGTTTCCAGCGGGGGGGCCAACGGGTAGATACGCAGTATTTT.

This chain joins TRBV7-9 and TRBJ2-7, with TRBD2 matching 7 bases. The J segment lost 5 bases and the V segment lost 5 bases, leaving 6 bases of the junction unmatched. Germline values: CDR1 SEHNR, CDR2 FQNEAQ (reference sequence). The CDR3 extends over 13 amino acids. CDR3 sequence (DNA): TGTGCCAGCAGCCTTCGTGGGAGGGACGAGCAGTACTTC. This codes for CASSLRGRDEQYF.

This clonotype was picked up many times. The chain joins TRBV4-1 to TRBJ2-7, with 9 bases fitting TRBD1. Germline trimming cut 0 bases from V and 3 bases from J; bases unmatched to any gene: 9. The CDR3 length is 17 residues. The germline V gene encodes CDR1 MGHRA and CDR2 YSYEKL. CDR3 amino acids: CASSQEGRTGADYEQYF. CDR3 DNA: TGCGCCAGCAGCCAAGAGGGACGGACAGGGGCGGACTACGAGCAGTACTTC.

This clonotype occurred a few times. The chain has TRBV5-1 and TRBJ2-5; no clear D. The germline gives CDR1 SGHRS, CDR2 YFSETQ. Trimming took 0 bases from V and 1 from J, leaving 7 bases between them. The CDR3 has 14 residues. The chain's CDR3 is CASSLVPVQETQYF. DNA of the CDR3: TGCGCCAGCAGCTTGGTTCCAGTCCAAGAGACCCAGTACTTC.

The rearrangement links TRBV29-1 to TRBJ2-7, with D unresolved. Germline CDR1 reads SQVTM; CDR2 reads ANQGSEA. CDR3 length: 8 residues. Trimming shortened V by 3 bases and J by 12 bases, and 6 bases separated the two germline ends. CDR3 sequence: CSVEAGYF. For the CDR3, the DNA is TGCAGCGTTGAGGCTGGGTACTTC.

V and J are TRBV7-9 and TRBJ1-5; D is possibly TRBD1 (5 bases). Per germline, CDR1 SEHNR and CDR2 FQNEAQ (reference sequence). The CDR3 is 13 residues long. V was cut by 6 bases and J by 9 bases, with 15 bases left in between. As DNA, the CDR3 is TGTGCCAGCAGTCGGGACCGCGCTCGGCCCCAGCATTTT. Translated, it gives CASSRDRARPQHF.

This clonotype was seen a few times. This chain connects TRBV7-2 to TRBJ2-5; D ambiguous. The DNA end lines up better with TRBJ2-7; the J call may be wrong. The CDR3 spans 13 residues. Germline V gene lookup returns CDR1 SGHTA and CDR2 FQGNSA. This chain's CDR3 is CASSSSPPHEQYF. CDR3 nucleotides: TGTGCCAGCAGTTCCTCCCCGCCGCACGAGCAGTACTTC.

The chain combines TRBV20-1 with TRBJ1-6, with 9 nucleotides matching TRBD1. The CDR3 covers 13 residues. CDR1 and CDR2 (germline): DFQATT, SNEGSKA (reference sequence). J lost 7 bases, V lost 6 bases, and 4 bases had no gene match. CDR3 protein: CSALGTGNSPLHF. CDR3 sequence (DNA): TGCAGTGCCCTCGGGACAGGGAATTCACCCCTCCACTTT.

Worth noting for this clonotype: One base away lies a much larger clone, so this may be a sequencing read error. The chain carries TRBV10-3 and TRBJ2-3; a weak D match, TRBD2 (6 bases). The CDR3 consists of 15 residues. V lost 3 bases and J 10 bases, leaving 20 bases between the germline ends. Per the germline V gene, CDR1 is ENHRY and CDR2 is SYGVKD. For the CDR3, the DNA is TGTGCCATCAGTGAAGTGCGCGGGGCTTCGTATGCGCAGTATTTT. It specifies CAISEVRGASYAQYF.

The gene calls are TRBV20-1 and TRBJ2-1; the match to TRBD2 covers 12 bases. Germline values: CDR1 DFQATT, CDR2 SNEGSKA (reference sequence). This CDR3 is built from 19 residues. V lost 3 bases and J lost 0; bases outside the gene matches: 12. The CDR3 bases are TGCAGTGCTAGTCCTCGTGAGCTAGCGGGGGGGCTCTCCTACAATGAGCAGTTCTTC. The encoded protein is CSASPRELAGGLSYNEQFF.

The rearrangement uses TRBV10-2 and TRBJ1-5; no reliable D call. The germline V and J ends were trimmed by 4 bases and 0 bases, with 10 bases remaining between them. The germline gives CDR1 WSHSY, CDR2 SAAADI. This CDR3 has 15 residues. The CDR3 bases are TGCGCCAGCAGTGTAAAGAGCGATAGCAATCAGCCCCAGCATTTT. Residues: CASSVKSDSNQPQHF.

This rearrangement joins TRBV6-5 to TRBJ2-1; D gene uncertain. V was cut by 2 bases and J by 7 bases, with 12 bases left in between. Germline loops: CDR1 MNHEY, CDR2 SVGAGI. The CDR3 runs to 14 residues. The CDR3 sequence is CASSYAVQPNEQFF. As DNA, the CDR3 is TGTGCCAGCAGTTACGCGGTGCAGCCGAATGAGCAGTTCTTC.

This clonotype was detected only once. This chain uses TRBV5-1 with TRBJ2-3; 7 nucleotides align to TRBD1. This CDR3 spans 15 amino acids. CDR1 SGHRS and CDR2 YFSETQ come from the germline V gene. V was pared by 0 bases and J by 6 bases, with 7 bases of the junction left unmatched. This CDR3 is CASSLAMGQTDTQYF. The DNA for the CDR3 is TGCGCCAGCAGCTTGGCCATGGGACAGACGGATACGCAGTATTTT.